The present T cell receptor beta chain was sequenced within a study of T cell repertoires in cytomegalovirus infection (dated by TCRdb to about 2019). With regard to the full study: Donor HLA type was relevant to the analysis, because carriage of CMV infection together with the matching HLA type was indicated by public TCR beta signatures. What the study reported, not specific to this receptor: The ex vivo response was dominated by HLA-C-restricted CMV-specific TCR beta clonotypes, and the single most frequent clonotype in two of eight donors was supplied by these HLA-C-restricted clonotypes. In both this cohort and an independent approximately 350-donor cohort, the cumulative frequency of public TCR beta family members distinguished carriers of CMV infection plus the relevant HLA type.

CDR1 is given as SGHTA and CDR2 as FQGNSA, both from the germline V gene. The CDR3 starts with the cysteine, ends with the phenylalanine, and has 12 residues. The CDR3 DNA has 36 bases and is translated from base 1. Trimming costs V 3 bases and J 6 bases, and their ends lie 8 bases apart. Sequencer: Illumina HiSeq 1500. Through fastp at Q25 and MiXCR, TCRdb rebuilt clones from the public reads, retaining in-frame beta chains. CDR3 protein duplicates are merged, each entry listing the most common genes and DNA. Across this sample there are roughly 190,000 distinct CDR3 sequences, with approximately 9.6% seen only once. Clones ranked in the top ten supply approximately 4.6% of the sample. This clonotype was counted at least ten times. The antigen it binds to is not known. Nothing much larger sits one base from this clone, and base qualities are not available.

The sequence is built from TRBV7-2 and TRBJ2-5; the D gene is unclear. Sample: PBMCs. This clonotype originated in a human donor in good health (CMV status not recorded). Some clones in this sample may be carry-over from other donors' samples. The CDR3 region has the sequence CASSFGRQTQYF. The DNA sequence is given as TGTGCCAGCAGCTTTGGCAGGCAGACCCAGTACTTC.